Detailed here is one T cell receptor (beta chain). Its antigen is currently unknown. This sample is part of a study of blood T cells in healthy people across ages. About the study: Through template switching, about one barcoded beta molecule was captured per two T cells, as measured in model experiments. Whole-study results and caveats: Compared with aged donors, long-lived donors showed fewer expanded clones, suggesting selection.

In each sample, at least 7 million PBMCs were isolated. Extractions gave at least 5.5 micrograms of total RNA per sample. PCR was performed a second time for about 7 to 11 cycles using a sample-barcoded 5' primer and a J-beta primer mix. TCRdb passed the 5' RACE reads through MiXCR, listing each CDR3 protein once. The table includes under 1,000,000 distinct CDR3 sequences, roughly 34% detected once. The V end was cut by 1 base, the J end by 7 bases, with 24 bases between. CDR3 length equals 17 residues. Germline-derived CDR1 and CDR2 are SGHRS and YFSETQ. The chain recombines TRBV5-1 with TRBJ2-7; D is uncertain. Sequences were obtained from blood. The receptor's source is a young man in good health. The CDR3 is CASSLFATETSYNEQYF. CDR3 nucleotides: TGCGCCAGCAGCTTGTTTGCAACAGAGACATCCTACAATGAGCAGTACTTC.